Below, 8 T cell receptor beta chains from the same sample are listed, as sequenced in a study of blood T cells in healthy people across ages. The authors ran a second PCR of 7 to 11 cycles using a sample-barcoded 5' primer and a J-beta primer mix. TCRdb re-derived calls from the 5' RACE reads in MiXCR, one entry per CDR3 protein. The sample yields around 990,000 distinct CDR3 sequences, 25% seen once. These sequences were also reported in another study, on T cells of mothers and their children.

Specimen: blood. These receptors were obtained from a girl aged 2 to 9 in good health.

This clonotype was seen a few times. Here the CDR3 reads CASSVGDAHNEQFF. For the CDR3, the DNA is TGTGCCAGCAGCGTAGGGGACGCCCACAATGAGCAGTTCTTC. The genes are TRBV9 and TRBJ2-1, with D possibly being TRBD1 or TRBD2 (5 bases each). Germline CDR1 is SGDLS and CDR2 is YYNGEE. Trimming removed 0 bases at V and 5 bases at J, with 9 bases between. The CDR3 has 14 amino acids.

The gene calls are TRBV28 and TRBJ2-7; 9 nucleotides match TRBD1. CDR1 MDHEN and CDR2 SYDVKM come from the germline V gene. The J segment lost 4 bases and the V segment lost 5 bases, leaving 15 bases of the junction unmatched. The CDR3 contains 17 residues. This CDR3 reads CASSASNRGPAVYEQYF. The CDR3 nucleotides are TGTGCCAGCAGTGCATCAAACAGGGGGCCGGCTGTGTACGAGCAGTACTTC. The variable domain in full, completed from reference TRBV28 and TRBJ2-7, reads DVKVTQSSRYLVKRTGEKVFLECVQDMDHENMFWYRQDPGLGLRLIYFSYDVKMKEKGDIPEGYSVSREKKERFSLILESASTNQTSMYLCASSASNRGPAVYEQYFGPGTRLTVT.

CDR3 coding DNA: TGTGCCACCAGCAGAAGCGGGACAGGGGGCACTGAAGCTTTCTTT. Protein product: CATSRSGTGGTEAFF. The chain carries TRBV15 and TRBJ1-1, with 11 bases fitting TRBD1. J was trimmed by 4 bases and V by 2 bases; bases with no gene match: 3. This CDR3 is built from 15 residues. Germline V gene data show CDR1 as LNHNV and CDR2 as YYDKDF (reference sequence).

The genes are TRBV11-2 and TRBJ2-7; 9 bases are a match to TRBD1. CDR1 is SGHAT, CDR2 FQNNGV, per germline. This CDR3 comprises 14 residues. V shed 2 bases and J 7 bases; nucleotides not matched to a gene: 6. Here the CDR3 reads CASSLTDRGVEQYF. As DNA, the CDR3 is TGTGCCAGCAGCTTAACGGACAGGGGAGTAGAGCAGTACTTC.

V usage is TRBV4-3 and J usage is TRBJ2-5; D is possibly TRBD2 (6 bases). The DNA end is a closer match to TRBJ2-1, so the J assignment may be wrong. CDR1 and CDR2 (germline): LGHNA, YSLEER. There are 16 residues in the CDR3. The CDR3 spells CASSQDLGGGYNEQFF. In nucleotides, the CDR3 is TGCGCCAGCAGCCAAGATCTGGGGGGAGGTTACAATGAGCAGTTCTTC.

This clonotype was counted between two and nine times. The chain couples TRBV6-1 to TRBJ1-2; no reliable D call. The CDR3 is 11 amino acids. CDR1 MNHNS and CDR2 SASEGT come from the germline V gene. V was shortened by 3 bases and J by 8 bases, with 7 bases between the two germline ends. CDR3 bases: TGTGCCAGCAGTGATGGGTCGGGCTACACCTTC. Translated: CASSDGSGYTF.

The genes are TRBV29-1 and TRBJ2-1; tentative D call: TRBD2 (6 bases). V was trimmed by 4 bases and J by 9 bases, leaving 10 bases between them. CDR1 is SQVTM and CDR2 is ANQGSEA in the germline V gene. This CDR3 region has 11 residues. DNA of the CDR3: TGCAGCGTTGTGCGGGGTCCTGAGCAGTTCTTC. Protein product: CSVVRGPEQFF.

V and J are TRBV12-3 or TRBV12-4 and TRBJ1-3, with 8 bases fitting TRBD1. This CDR3 has 14 amino acids. V dropped 7 bases and J dropped 3; count of bases not matched to a gene: 5. Here the CDR3 DNA reads TGTGCCAGCATCCCGGACAGGGTTGGAAACACCATATATTTT. It encodes CASIPDRVGNTIYF.